Listed here are 5 T cell receptor beta chains from one sample, sequenced in a study of blood T cells in healthy people across ages. Then a second PCR, running roughly 7 to 11 cycles, was carried out with a sample-barcoded 5' primer and a J-beta primer mix. From the 5' RACE reads, TCRdb called clonotypes with MiXCR, one entry per CDR3 protein. Of about 1,500,000 distinct CDR3 sequences detected, roughly 27% appear once; the ten largest clones hold 6.5% to 8.5%. Sequencing input: blood. These receptors all stem from a young woman in good health.

A few counts support this clonotype. The chain uses TRBV4-1 and TRBJ2-7, with D perhaps being TRBD1 or TRBD2 (5 bases each). CDR3 length equals 16 residues. Germline-derived CDR1 and CDR2 are MGHRA and YSYEKL. The germline V and J ends were trimmed by 2 bases and 4 bases, with 18 bases remaining between them. CDR3 bases: TGCGCCAGCAGCCAACGTGAGGGACCCCCCTCTTACGAGCAGTACTTC. Translating gives CASSQREGPPSYEQYF.

This clonotype was detected many times. The gene calls are TRBV7-2 and TRBJ2-7, with D perhaps TRBD2 (5 bases). Trimming pared 5 bases from V and 3 bases from J, leaving 11 bases between. The CDR3 has 13 amino acids. In germline, CDR1 is SGHTA, CDR2 FQGNSA. The CDR3 DNA reads as TGTGCCAGCAGCCGTCCCGACTACTACGAGCAGTACTTC. This sequence encodes CASSRPDYYEQYF. Full variable domain (rest looked up from reference TRBV7-2 and TRBJ2-7): GAGVSQSPSNKVTEKGKDVELRCDPISGHTALYWYRQSLGQGLEFLIYFQGNSAPDKSGLPSDRFSAERTGGSVSTLTIQRTQQEDSAVYLCASSRPDYYEQYFGPGTRLTVT.

This clonotype has ten or more counts. The chain carries TRBV28 and TRBJ2-4; no firm D call. Trimming stripped 1 base from V and 1 base from J, with 5 bases between. Germline loops: CDR1 MDHEN, CDR2 SYDVKM. CDR3 length equals 14 residues. CDR3 DNA: TGTGCCAGCAGTTTATATGGGGCCAAAAACATTCAGTACTTC. Translated, it gives CASSLYGAKNIQYF.

This chain joins TRBV3-1 and TRBJ2-3; D possibly corresponds to TRBD2 (5 bases). V was clipped by 4 bases and J by 5 bases, with 13 bases between them. The CDR3 has 14 amino acids. The V gene's germline CDR1 is LGHDT and CDR2 YNNKEL (reference sequence). CDR3 coding DNA: TGTGCCAGCAGCCCTACGGTGGCGGGAGATACGCAGTATTTT. Its translation: CASSPTVAGDTQYF.

The chain recombines TRBV29-1 with TRBJ1-2; 7 bases agree with TRBD1. J was trimmed by 6 bases and V by 5 bases; bases with no gene match: 3. CDR3 length: 11 amino acids. Germline V CDR1 and CDR2: SQVTM, ANQGSEA. The CDR3 is CSVLQGNGYTF. CDR3 bases: TGCAGCGTTTTACAGGGGAATGGCTACACCTTC.